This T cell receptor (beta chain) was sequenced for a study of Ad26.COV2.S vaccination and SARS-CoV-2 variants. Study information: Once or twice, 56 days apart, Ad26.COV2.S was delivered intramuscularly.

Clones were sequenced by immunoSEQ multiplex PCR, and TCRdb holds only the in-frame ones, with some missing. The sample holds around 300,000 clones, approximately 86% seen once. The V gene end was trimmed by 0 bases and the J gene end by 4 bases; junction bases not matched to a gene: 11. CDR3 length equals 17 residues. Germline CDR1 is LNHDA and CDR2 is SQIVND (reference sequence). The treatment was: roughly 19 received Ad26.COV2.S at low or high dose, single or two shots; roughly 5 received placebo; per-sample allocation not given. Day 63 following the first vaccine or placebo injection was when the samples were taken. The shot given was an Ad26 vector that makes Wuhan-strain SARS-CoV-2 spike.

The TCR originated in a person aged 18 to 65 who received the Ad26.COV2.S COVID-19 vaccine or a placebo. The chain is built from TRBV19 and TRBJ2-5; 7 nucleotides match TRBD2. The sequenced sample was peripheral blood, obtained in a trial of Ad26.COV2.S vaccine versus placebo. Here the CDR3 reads CASSIDAGAGGRETQYF. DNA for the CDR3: TGTGCCAGTAGTATAGACGCGGGAGCAGGAGGTAGAGAGACCCAGTACTTC.